The next 22 T cell receptor beta chains were all read from a single sample in a study of cytomegalovirus exposure and HLA in healthy donors. The PCR had 60 Vbeta and 13 Jbeta primers. The table came from immunoSEQ multiplex PCR; TCRdb's copy has only in-frame clones and leaves some out. Of about 150,000 clones listed, roughly 78% are singletons. The sequenced sample was PBMCs. The receptors stem from a woman aged 50 to 65 in good health and CMV-seropositive.

The table lists this clone with a few counts. The rearrangement joins TRBV7-9 to TRBJ2-6; D gene uncertain. The germline V and J ends were trimmed by 3 bases and 0 bases, with 3 bases remaining between them. The CDR3 is 14 amino acids. Germline CDR1 and CDR2: SEHNR and FQNEAQ (reference sequence). CDR3 protein: CASSFGSGANVLTF. In DNA form, the CDR3 reads TGTGCCAGCAGCTTCGGCTCTGGGGCCAACGTCCTGACTTTC.

This sequence joins TRBV30 and TRBJ1-2, with 7 bases that match TRBD1. The V and J ends lost 4 bases and 0 bases, in that order; junction bases with no gene match: 8. CDR1 GTSNPN and CDR2 SVGIG come from the germline V gene (reference sequence). The CDR3 is 15 amino acids. The CDR3 bases are TGTGCCTGGAATTCCCAGGGGGGAACTAACTATGGCTACACCTTC. The encoded protein is CAWNSQGGTNYGYTF.

The CDR3 sequence: CASSLRFLYGYTF. CDR3 in DNA: TGCGCCAGCAGCCTCAGGTTTCTCTATGGCTACACCTTC. The V gene is TRBV4-1, the J gene TRBJ1-2; D remains unclear. CDR1 is MGHRA, CDR2 YSYEKL, per germline. The CDR3 contains 13 residues. V was cut by 4 bases and J by 4 bases, with 10 bases left in between.

CDR3 nucleotides: TGTGCCAGCAGCATAGACTACCGGCGGGATTCACCCCTCCACTTT. This translates into CASSIDYRRDSPLHF. The gene calls are TRBV25-1 and TRBJ1-6; D is uncertain. Germline V gene sequence: CDR1 MGHDK, CDR2 SYGVNS. The CDR3 sequence is 15 residues long. The ends were cut back, 6 bases at V and 8 bases at J, with 17 bases in the middle.

This chain links TRBV30 with TRBJ2-1, with 8 bases fitting TRBD1. Germline V gives CDR1 GTSNPN, CDR2 SVGIG (reference sequence). This CDR3 spans 14 amino acids. The V gene end was trimmed by 3 bases and the J gene end by 8 bases; junction bases not matched to a gene: 9. The CDR3 loop reads CAWRRTGFGDEQFF. The CDR3 DNA sequence: TGTGCCTGGAGGAGGACAGGGTTTGGCGATGAGCAGTTCTTC. The full variable domain, in which reference TRBV30 and TRBJ2-1 provide the parts outside the CDR3, is SQTIHQWPATLVQPVGSPLSLECTVEGTSNPNLYWYRQAAGRGLQLLFYSVGIGQISSEVPQNLSASRPQDRQFILSSKKLLLSDSGFYLCAWRRTGFGDEQFFGPGTRLTVL.

The rearrangement joins TRBV11-2 to TRBJ2-2; perhaps TRBD2 as D (5 bases). CDR3 size: 17 residues. Germline CDR1 SGHAT, CDR2 FQNNGV. V lost 1 base and J lost 6, with 18 bases in between. The CDR3 region has the DNA TGTGCCAGCAGCTTAGGGTCCGGGGTCCGAATTTCCGGGGAGCTGTTTTTT. As protein: CASSLGSGVRISGELFF.

The J gene is TRBJ2-3, the V gene TRBV6-6; 10 bases align to TRBD2. Germline CDR1 and CDR2: MNHNY and SVGAGI (reference sequence). This CDR3 region has 16 residues. J gave up 4 bases and V 6 bases, and 10 bases lay outside the gene matches. CDR3 sequence reads: CASSSGSGGAADTQYF. The CDR3, as DNA: TGTGCCAGCAGCTCGGGGAGCGGGGGGGCAGCAGATACGCAGTATTTT.

The J gene is TRBJ1-5, the V gene TRBV4-1; perhaps TRBD1 as D (6 bases). Trimming left V 3 bases short and J 0 bases short, with 9 bases between. Germline V gene sequence: CDR1 MGHRA, CDR2 YSYEKL. The CDR3 covers 15 residues. This CDR3 is CASSQRQVSNQPQHF. The DNA for the CDR3 is TGCGCCAGCAGCCAGAGACAGGTTAGCAATCAGCCCCAGCATTTT.

The rearrangement uses TRBV28 and TRBJ2-5; no definite D call. Germline V CDR1 and CDR2: MDHEN, SYDVKM. V shed 5 bases and J shed 5 bases, with 18 bases lying between them. This CDR3 spans 15 amino acids. The CDR3 reads CASSTQAISSETQYF. In DNA, the CDR3 is TGTGCCAGCAGTACCCAAGCTATTTCTTCCGAGACCCAGTACTTC. Full variable domain (missing parts from reference TRBV28 and TRBJ2-5): DVKVTQSSRYLVKRTGEKVFLECVQDMDHENMFWYRQDPGLGLRLIYFSYDVKMKEKGDIPEGYSVSREKKERFSLILESASTNQTSMYLCASSTQAISSETQYFGPGTRLLVL.

The CDR3 protein is CASSLESGGSPLHF. DNA for the CDR3: TGTGCCAGCAGCTTGGAAAGCGGAGGGTCACCCCTCCACTTT. The J gene is TRBJ1-6, the V gene TRBV7-6, with unresolved D. The CDR3 is made up of 14 amino acids. Trimming removed 3 bases at V and 10 bases at J, with 13 bases between. CDR1 SGHVS and CDR2 FNYEAQ come from the germline V gene.

This clone has just one count. This same CDR3 is encoded by further DNA sequences in the sample. This chain uses TRBV6-1 with TRBJ1-2; the match to TRBD1 covers 7 bases. Trimming removed 9 bases from V and 4 bases from J; junction bases left unmatched: 14. The CDR3 has 15 residues. Germline CDR1 and CDR2: MNHNS and SASEGT. The CDR3 DNA reads TGTGCCAGTATCCTTGGGGACAGCTACTCCTATGGCTACACCTTC. It specifies CASILGDSYSYGYTF.

The CDR3, as DNA: TGTGCCAGTCAGGGAGCGGGGGGGTTCTACAATGAGCAGTTCTTC. Its translation: CASQGAGGFYNEQFF. The rearrangement uses TRBV13 and TRBJ2-1; 10 nucleotides line up with TRBD2. Germline V CDR1 and CDR2: PRHDT, FYEKMQ (reference sequence). This CDR3 is built from 15 residues. The ends lost 9 bases at V and 3 bases at J; junction bases unmatched: 8.

The chain couples TRBV19 to TRBJ1-5, with unresolved D. V gave up 3 bases and J gave up 7 bases, with 10 bases separating them. The CDR3 is made up of 13 amino acids. CDR1 and CDR2 from the germline V gene are LNHDA and SQIVND (reference sequence). In nucleotides, the CDR3 is TGTGCCAGTAGTATCAGAGGGCACCAGCCCCAGCATTTT. Translating gives CASSIRGHQPQHF.

This clone was found a few times. V usage is TRBV19 and J usage is TRBJ2-1, with 10 bases aligning to TRBD2. The V and J ends lost 4 bases and 7 bases, in that order; junction bases with no gene match: 7. Germline V lookup: CDR1 LNHDA, CDR2 SQIVND (reference sequence). The CDR3 totals 15 residues. The CDR3 bases are TGTGCCAGTAGTAGACCGGGACTAGCGCGTAATGAGCAGTTCTTC. It codes for CASSRPGLARNEQFF.

In its sample, this clone was seen once. This chain links TRBV19 with TRBJ2-1; the match to TRBD1 covers 9 bases. V dropped 1 base and J dropped 10; count of bases not matched to a gene: 14. CDR1 and CDR2 (germline): LNHDA, SQIVND (reference sequence). The CDR3 runs to 17 residues. CDR3 in amino acids: CASSIGLPGQGLGEQFF. The CDR3 nucleotides read TGTGCCAGTAGTATAGGCCTCCCGGGACAGGGCCTGGGGGAGCAGTTCTTC.

This clone was counted only a few times. J is TRBJ1-6 and V is TRBV5-4, with 9 bases identical to TRBD1. V gave up 0 bases and J gave up 8 bases; unmatched junction bases: 0. Germline V gene sequence: CDR1 SGHNT, CDR2 YYREEE (reference sequence). This CDR3 has 14 amino acids. CDR3 nucleotides: TGTGCCAGCAGCTTGGGGACAGGGGATTCACCCCTCCACTTT. Amino acids: CASSLGTGDSPLHF.

The chain carries TRBV10-3 and TRBJ1-1, with a weak D call TRBD1 (6 bases). CDR1 is ENHRY, CDR2 SYGVKD, per germline. This CDR3 has 14 amino acids. V was trimmed by 7 bases and J by 3 bases, leaving 15 bases between them. The CDR3 DNA is TGTGCCATCAAACAGACAGGAGACTACACTGAAGCTTTCTTT. This gives the protein CAIKQTGDYTEAFF.

The gene calls are TRBV4-1 and TRBJ1-1; unclear D gene. Trimming pared 0 bases from V and 1 base from J, leaving 15 bases between. CDR1 and CDR2 (germline): MGHRA, YSYEKL. The CDR3 runs to 17 residues. The CDR3 DNA follows: TGCGCCAGCAGCCAAGATCGGTCGGCACTAAGGAACACTGAAGCTTTCTTT. Translating gives CASSQDRSALRNTEAFF.

The chain joins TRBV7-9 to TRBJ1-5, with a weak D call TRBD1 (5 bases). V shed 0 bases and J shed 2 bases, with 5 bases lying between them. Per the germline V gene, CDR1 is SEHNR and CDR2 is FQNEAQ (reference sequence). This CDR3 is 14 amino acids long. The CDR3 bases are TGTGCCAGCAGCTTAGCAGGGGGCAATCAGCCCCAGCATTTT. The encoded protein is CASSLAGGNQPQHF.

This chain joins TRBV5-1 and TRBJ1-2; 9 bases are a match to TRBD1. The germline V gene encodes CDR1 SGHRS and CDR2 YFSETQ. V trimming: 0 bases; J trimming: 3 bases; junction bases outside the gene matches: 9. The CDR3 has 17 amino acids. Written as DNA, the CDR3 is TGCGCCAGCAGCTTGGCCCTCGGGACAGGGCCACACTATGGCTACACCTTC. Translating it yields CASSLALGTGPHYGYTF.

The chain uses TRBV9 and TRBJ2-1; 7 positions match TRBD1. The CDR3 covers 14 residues. V gave up 4 bases and J gave up 2 bases; unmatched junction bases: 3. Per the germline V gene, CDR1 is SGDLS and CDR2 is YYNGEE. The CDR3 loop is CASSSGQPYNEQFF. The CDR3, as DNA: TGTGCCAGCAGCTCGGGACAGCCCTACAATGAGCAGTTCTTC.

V is TRBV5-1 and J is TRBJ2-2; 11 nucleotides agree with TRBD2. The trim removed 2 bases at V and 4 bases at J, leaving 1 base unmatched. From germline, CDR1 is SGHRS and CDR2 YFSETQ. CDR3 length: 15 residues. CDR3 residues: CASSFSGGVTGELFF. The CDR3 DNA follows: TGCGCCAGCAGCTTTAGCGGGGGGGTCACCGGGGAGCTGTTTTTT.